This T cell receptor beta chain was recovered during a study of blood T cell repertoires in COVID-19. On the study more broadly: PBMCs, B-cell-depleted T cells, or T cells were the source of the cDNA or gDNA that made up the material.

Sequenced by immunoSEQ multiplex PCR; TCRdb stores in-frame clones only, minus some. Of 350,000 to 400,000 clones in the sample, 70% to 90% were seen once. The sequenced material came from PBMCs or T cells enriched from blood (not recorded which). This clonotype was sampled from a man in his forties in a cohort exposed to, infected with or recovered from COVID-19 (not recorded which).

In nucleotides, the CDR3 is TGTGCCAGCAGGCTAGCGGGGACCCTAATAGAGACCCAGTACTTC. Protein product: CASRLAGTLIETQYF. V usage is TRBV11-2 and J usage is TRBJ2-5; 9 bases are shared with TRBD2. This CDR3 has 15 amino acids. Losses at the gene ends were 6 bases for V and 4 bases for J; bases not matched to a gene: 9. Per the germline V gene, CDR1 is SGHAT and CDR2 is FQNNGV.